The 23 T cell receptor beta chains in this list originate from one sample, sequenced in a study of blood T cell repertoires in COVID-19. Clones were sequenced by immunoSEQ multiplex PCR, and TCRdb holds only the in-frame ones, with some missing. Counted here are roughly 100,000 clones, around 79% occurring once; the ten biggest clones make up more than 20%. Sequencing was carried out using peripheral blood. These receptors were collected from a man in his 70s with active or convalescent COVID-19.

This clone has only a few counts. This chain connects TRBV25-1 to TRBJ1-2, with TRBD1 matching 7 bases. Germline V gene data show CDR1 as MGHDK and CDR2 as SYGVNS. After removal of 6 bases from V and 1 base from J, the junction contained 5 bases not matched to a gene. There are 14 residues in the CDR3. The CDR3 loop reads CASRRTGVNYGYTF. The CDR3 DNA follows: TGTGCCAGCAGACGGACAGGAGTTAACTATGGCTACACCTTC.

Only one count was recorded for this clone. The rearrangement links TRBV28 to TRBJ1-1; a possible D gene is TRBD1 (6 bases). With 5 bases removed from V and 11 bases from J, the gap between germline ends came to 21 bases. The length of the CDR3 is 14 residues. CDR1 is MDHEN, CDR2 SYDVKM, per germline. In DNA, the CDR3 is TGTGCCAGCAGTCCCCATAACAGGGAAGATGCCGCTTTCTTT. Encoded protein: CASSPHNREDAAFF.

This clone was seen a few times. The CDR3 loop reads CASSLNAGDYGYTF. The CDR3 nucleotides read TGTGCCAGCAGTTTAAATGCGGGCGACTATGGCTACACCTTC. V and J are TRBV27 and TRBJ1-2, with D unclear. V lost 2 bases to trimming and J lost 3 bases, with 10 bases between them. Germline V gene data show CDR1 as MNHEY and CDR2 as SMNVEV (reference sequence). The CDR3 length is 14 residues.

The chain employs TRBV6-5 and TRBJ2-1, with 7 bases identical to TRBD1. The germline CDR1 and CDR2 sequences are MNHEY and SVGAGI. J was trimmed by 8 bases and V by 6 bases; bases with no gene match: 4. The CDR3 sequence is 12 residues long. The CDR3 loop is CASRRDSYEQFF. The CDR3 region has the DNA TGTGCCAGCAGAAGGGACAGCTATGAGCAGTTCTTC.

The V call is TRBV20-1, the J call TRBJ2-1; the D gene is possibly TRBD1 (5 bases). The germline V gene encodes CDR1 DFQATT and CDR2 SNEGSKA (reference sequence). The CDR3 spans 14 residues. V lost 3 bases to trimming and J lost 8 bases, with 17 bases between them. CDR3 amino acids: CSASQSGNLYEQFF. The DNA for the CDR3 is TGCAGTGCTAGTCAGTCAGGGAATCTCTATGAGCAGTTCTTC.

This clone was recorded once. The rearrangement joins TRBV2 to TRBJ1-2; TRBD1 agrees at 7 bases. The V segment lost 2 bases and the J segment 3 bases; nucleotides outside the gene matches: 3. Germline lookup yields CDR1 SNHLY and CDR2 FYNNEI. The CDR3 is 14 amino acids. The CDR3 is CASSEQGEYYGYTF. CDR3 coding DNA: TGTGCCAGCAGTGAACAGGGGGAATACTATGGCTACACCTTC.

The chain uses TRBV6-5 and TRBJ1-4, with TRBD1 identical over 7 bases. CDR3 size: 14 residues. The ends lost 2 bases at V and 7 bases at J; junction bases unmatched: 4. The germline gives CDR1 MNHEY, CDR2 SVGAGI. CDR3 residues: CASSYRQGLEKLFF. CDR3 nucleotide sequence: TGTGCCAGCAGTTACAGACAGGGCCTTGAAAAACTGTTTTTT.

The CDR3 coding sequence is TGTGCCAGCAGCCCCATAGCGGGGAAAACTGAAGCTTTCTTT. Protein product: CASSPIAGKTEAFF. The rearrangement links TRBV6-2 or TRBV6-3 to TRBJ1-1; D uncertain. The CDR3 has 14 amino acids. Trimming cost V 6 bases and J 5 bases, with 16 bases left between them. Per germline, CDR1 MNHEY and CDR2 SVGEGT.

This CDR3 reads CATAPGSITDTQYF. In DNA, the CDR3 is TGTGCCACTGCTCCGGGATCCATCACAGATACGCAGTATTTT. The V and J genes are TRBV27 and TRBJ2-3, with D possibly being TRBD2 (5 bases). This CDR3 has 14 residues. Germline CDR1 and CDR2: MNHEY and SMNVEV (reference sequence). The V gene lost 10 bases and the J gene lost 2 bases, with 16 bases spanning the gap.

The V call is TRBV5-1, the J call TRBJ2-2, with a possible D match to TRBD1 (5 bases). CDR1 is SGHRS and CDR2 is YFSETQ in the germline V gene. CDR3 length: 15 amino acids. The V end was cut by 1 base, the J end by 5 bases, with 12 bases between. CDR3: CASSLRWGATGELFF. The CDR3 DNA reads TGCGCCAGCAGCTTGCGGTGGGGCGCGACCGGGGAGCTGTTTTTT. Full variable domain (remainder filled in from reference TRBV5-1 and TRBJ2-2): KAGVTQTPRYLIKTRGQQVTLSCSPISGHRSVSWYQQTPGQGLQFLFEYFSETQRNKGNFPGRFSGRQFSNSRSEMNVSTLELGDSALYLCASSLRWGATGELFFGEGSRLTVL.

V gene TRBV18 combines with J gene TRBJ2-3, with 7 bases fitting TRBD1. The CDR3 covers 15 residues. Trimming took 3 bases from V and 0 from J; bases not matched to a gene: 3. Germline CDR1 is KGHSH and CDR2 is LQKENI. The CDR3 here is CASSPLGQSTDTQYF. The CDR3 coding sequence is TGTGCCAGCTCACCGTTGGGACAGAGCACAGATACGCAGTATTTT. Based on the CDR3 plus reference TRBV18 and TRBJ2-3, the full variable domain is NAGVMQNPRHLVRRRGQEARLRCSPMKGHSHVYWYRQLPEEGLKFMVYLQKENIIDESGMPKERFSAEFPKEGPSILRIQQVVRGDSAAYFCASSPLGQSTDTQYFGPGTRLTVL.

The V call is TRBV23-1, the J call TRBJ2-3; maybe TRBD2 (6 bases). TRBV23-1 is annotated as an ORF whose role is uncertain. This CDR3 comprises 17 residues. Trimming stripped 1 base from V and 1 base from J, with 15 bases between. The CDR3 DNA is TGCGCCAGCAGTCAATTAGGCGGGGAGGTGCGCACAGATACGCAGTATTTT. This codes for CASSQLGGEVRTDTQYF.

This clone was seen only a few times. V gene TRBV5-1 combines with J gene TRBJ1-4, with 9 bases that match TRBD1. The CDR3 is 16 residues long. V gave up 0 bases and J gave up 4 bases; unmatched junction bases: 4. Germline CDR1 SGHRS, CDR2 YFSETQ. The CDR3 DNA follows: TGCGCCAGCAGCTTGGGAGACAGGGGGTATAATGAAAAACTGTTTTTT. Amino acid sequence: CASSLGDRGYNEKLFF.

The genes are TRBV19 and TRBJ2-4; 8 bases map to TRBD2. The CDR3 runs to 14 residues. Germline V gene data show CDR1 as LNHDA and CDR2 as SQIVND (reference sequence). V lost 2 bases, J lost 6 bases, and 3 bases stayed unmatched. CDR3 region: CASSIRGGLNIQYF. DNA for the CDR3: TGTGCCAGTAGTATACGGGGGGGCCTAAACATTCAGTACTTC. Complete variable domain (other parts from reference TRBV19 and TRBJ2-4): DGGITQSPKYLFRKEGQNVTLSCEQNLNHDAMYWYRQDPGQGLRLIYYSQIVNDFQKGDIAEGYSVSREKKESFPLTVTSAQKNPTAFYLCASSIRGGLNIQYFGAGTRLSVL.

This clone was found a few times. The rearrangement links TRBV6-5 to TRBJ1-6, with a weak D call TRBD1 (5 bases). Trimming pared 6 bases from V and 8 bases from J, leaving 5 bases between. Germline V CDR1 and CDR2: MNHEY, SVGAGI. The CDR3 loop spans 11 amino acids. For the CDR3, the DNA is TGTGCCAGCAGGACAGATTCACCCCTCCACTTT. This sequence encodes CASRTDSPLHF.

The V and J genes are TRBV5-6 and TRBJ1-6, with TRBD1 matching 9 bases. V lost 2 bases, J lost 8 bases, and 5 bases stayed unmatched. CDR1 SGHDT and CDR2 YYEEEE come from the germline V gene. The CDR3 is 15 amino acids. Here the CDR3 DNA reads TGTGCCAGCAGCTTTAGGGGACAGGGACATTCACCCCTCCACTTT. It is translated as CASSFRGQGHSPLHF.

In its sample, this clone was seen once. The chain is built from TRBV9 and TRBJ1-1; a possible D gene is TRBD1 (5 bases). Looked up from germline, CDR1 is SGDLS and CDR2 is YYNGEE. The CDR3 has 15 amino acids. The V end was cut by 4 bases, the J end by 1 base, with 14 bases between. CDR3 DNA sequence: TGTGCCAGCAGCCTGTCCAGGGTGGGGAACACTGAAGCTTTCTTT. Translation: CASSLSRVGNTEAFF.

The V call is TRBV7-9, the J call TRBJ1-1, with D possibly TRBD1 on 6 matching bases. Germline V gene sequence: CDR1 SEHNR, CDR2 FQNEAQ (reference sequence). With 6 bases removed from V and 7 bases from J, the gap between germline ends came to 18 bases. The CDR3 is made up of 14 amino acids. The CDR3 nucleotides are TGTGCCAGCAGTCCGGACAGCTTAGTTCATGAAGCTTTCTTT. It codes for CASSPDSLVHEAFF.

Turning to this clone: One end of the junction fails to match germline, which may point to a read error. The chain recombines TRBV6-6 with TRBJ2-7, with TRBD1 as a possible D gene (6 bases). Germline CDR1 is MNHNY and CDR2 is SVGAGI (reference sequence). The CDR3 totals 12 residues. The CDR3 reads CASSYDRSGLHF. DNA of the CDR3: TGTGCCAGCAGTTACGACAGGTCCGGGTTGCACTTC.

J is TRBJ2-1 and V is TRBV7-9, with TRBD2 matching over 13 bases. Germline V gene data show CDR1 as SEHNR and CDR2 as FQNEAQ (reference sequence). There are 15 residues in the CDR3. The trim removed 5 bases at V and 8 bases at J, leaving 6 bases unmatched. The CDR3: CASSRTSGSLHEQFF. The CDR3 nucleotides read TGTGCCAGCAGCCGGACTAGCGGGAGTCTCCATGAGCAGTTCTTC.

The chain uses TRBV5-1 and TRBJ2-3; no definite D call. This CDR3 has 15 amino acids. V lost 4 bases to trimming and J lost 0 bases, with 12 bases between them. From germline, CDR1 is SGHRS and CDR2 YFSETQ. CDR3 DNA: TGCGCCAGCAGCCCCCTGTCTACTAGCACAGATACGCAGTATTTT. It encodes CASSPLSTSTDTQYF.

The V gene is TRBV2, the J gene TRBJ1-4; D ambiguous. Germline CDR1 is SNHLY and CDR2 is FYNNEI. There are 14 residues in the CDR3. Trimming left V 2 bases short and J 5 bases short, with 9 bases between. The chain's CDR3 is CASSENGENEKLFF. In DNA form, the CDR3 reads TGTGCCAGCAGTGAAAATGGGGAGAATGAAAAACTGTTTTTT.

V usage is TRBV18 and J usage is TRBJ2-1; D is possibly TRBD2 (5 bases). The CDR3 spans 15 residues. The V end lost 6 bases, the J end lost 5 bases, and 17 bases lay between the germline ends. Germline V gene data show CDR1 as KGHSH and CDR2 as LQKENI. This CDR3 reads CASSPLPGSDNEQFF. In DNA form, the CDR3 reads TGTGCCAGCTCCCCCCTCCCGGGGTCAGACAATGAGCAGTTCTTC.